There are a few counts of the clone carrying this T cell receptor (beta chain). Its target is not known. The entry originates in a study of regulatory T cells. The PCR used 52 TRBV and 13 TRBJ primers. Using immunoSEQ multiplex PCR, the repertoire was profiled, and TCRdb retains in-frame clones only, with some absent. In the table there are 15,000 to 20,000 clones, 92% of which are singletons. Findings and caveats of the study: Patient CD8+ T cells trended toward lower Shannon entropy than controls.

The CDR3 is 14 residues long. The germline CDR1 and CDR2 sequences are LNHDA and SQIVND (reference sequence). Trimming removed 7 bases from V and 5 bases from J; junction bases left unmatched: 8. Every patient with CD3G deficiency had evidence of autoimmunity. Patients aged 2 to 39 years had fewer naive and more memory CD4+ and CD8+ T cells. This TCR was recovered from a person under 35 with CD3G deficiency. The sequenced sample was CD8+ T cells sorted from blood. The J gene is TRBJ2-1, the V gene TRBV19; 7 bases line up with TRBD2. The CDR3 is CASMGGIGDNEQFF. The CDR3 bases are TGTGCCAGTATGGGAGGGATAGGCGACAATGAGCAGTTCTTC.